These T cell receptor beta chains were read from a single sample in a study of regulatory T cells in long-lasting Graves disease. TCRdb re-called the multiplex PCR reads through MiXCR, storing one row per CDR3 protein. The sample lists under 400,000 distinct CDR3 sequences; over 15% were seen once. These data are also associated with another study on T cells in Graves' hyperthyroidism and ophthalmopathy.

The sequencing used peripheral blood mononuclear cells (PBMCs), collected at new diagnosis, from a patient treated with antithyroid drugs. Receptor source: a middle-aged man with Graves disease. Both conserved end residues are part of each CDR3. Each record gives: V gene, clone size, D gene, J gene, CDR3 DNA, CDR3 protein. A D gene is named only where the DNA matches it firmly. Size values are once, few and many counts, or a class for expanded clones, and some rows have none.

TRBV29-1	-	-	TRBJ1-1	TGCAGCGCTCCTTTGGGCAACACTGAAGCTTTCTTT	CSAPLGNTEAFF
TRBV5-1	few	TRBD1	TRBJ1-6	TGCGCCAGCAGCTTAACCACAGGGGGGAATTCACCCCTCCACTTT	CASSLTTGGNSPLHF
TRBV5-1	many	TRBD2	TRBJ2-7	TGCGCCAGCAGCTTGATGGCGGGGGGCCAGAACGAGCAGTACTTC	CASSLMAGGQNEQYF
TRBV24-1	-	TRBD1	TRBJ2-3	TGTGCCACCAGTGATTTCCAGGGGGCCGGAGATACGCAGTATTTT	CATSDFQGAGDTQYF
TRBV18	-	-	TRBJ1-6	TGTGCCAGCTCACCACCGTCAAGCCGGCACCGTTCACCCCTCCACTTT	CASSPPSSRHRSPLHF
TRBV11-1	-	TRBD2	TRBJ2-7	TGTGCCAGCAGCCGGACTAGCGCTGACTACGAGCAGTACTTC	CASSRTSADYEQYF
TRBV9	many	-	TRBJ2-7	TGTGCCAGCAGCGTAGGGACCGAGCAGTACTTC	CASSVGTEQYF
TRBV3-1	few	-	TRBJ1-1	TGTGCCAGCAGCCCACCGACGGGGGCGATCACTGAAGCTTTCTTT	CASSPPTGAITEAFF
TRBV6-1	few	TRBD1	TRBJ1-5	TGTGCCAGCGTCAAGGGACAGGGCAATCAGCCCCAGCATTTT	CASVKGQGNQPQHF
TRBV6-2/TRBV6-3	-	TRBD1	TRBJ2-1	TGTGCCAGCAGTCGGGACAGGGGCTACAATGAGCAGTTCTTC	CASSRDRGYNEQFF
TRBV2	many	-	TRBJ2-7	TGTGCCAGCAGTGAAGAGGCGGGCAACGAGCAGTACTTC	CASSEEAGNEQYF
TRBV5-5	-	TRBD1	TRBJ1-5	TGTGCCAGCAGCCAATTCGGACAGGGCCTAAATCAGCCCCAGCATTTT	CASSQFGQGLNQPQHF
TRBV7-2	many	TRBD2	TRBJ2-3	TGTGCCAGCAGCTCTAATCTAGCGGGCACGCAGTATTTT	CASSSNLAGTQYF
TRBV12-3/TRBV12-4	many	TRBD2	TRBJ2-2	TGTGCCAGCAGCCTTCGGGCGGGGGGGCCGACGGGGGAGCTGTTTTTT	CASSLRAGGPTGELFF
TRBV2	many	-	TRBJ2-5	TGTGCCAGCAGCACTACCAGGAGGTACCAAGAGACCCAGTACTTC	CASSTTRRYQETQYF
TRBV29-1	few	TRBD2	TRBJ2-1	TGCAGCGTTGACTCGCGCCTAGCGGGGGAGCAGTTCTTC	CSVDSRLAGEQFF
TRBV3-1	many	TRBD2	TRBJ2-3	TGTGCCAGCAGCCTTGGGACTAGCGGGGGCCACACAGATACGCAGTATTTT	CASSLGTSGGHTDTQYF
TRBV29-1	few	-	TRBJ2-6	TGCAGCGTTGAACTACACGGACAGCCCACTTCTGGGGCCAACGTCCTGACTTTC	CSVELHGQPTSGANVLTF
TRBV18	many	-	TRBJ2-5	TGTGCCAGCTGCGACCGGGGCGGGTCTCAAGAGACCCAGTACTTC	CASCDRGGSQETQYF
TRBV18	many	-	TRBJ2-7	TGTGCCAGCTCACCACCGGCTAGCTCGCTCCTCGAGCAGTACTTC	CASSPPASSLLEQYF
TRBV29-1	-	-	TRBJ1-4	TGCAGCGTTGAAGATGGGCGGAAAAAACTGTTTTTT	CSVEDGRKKLFF
TRBV19	many	TRBD1	TRBJ1-5	TGTGCCAGTAGTATTTCCCGGGACAGGGTCCGGTTGCCTAGGGATCAGCCCCAGCATTTT	CASSISRDRVRLPRDQPQHF
TRBV7-3	-	-	TRBJ1-1	TGTGCCAGCAGCTTAACGGGGGGGCTCACTGAAGCTTTCTTT	CASSLTGGLTEAFF
TRBV12-5	many	TRBD1	TRBJ2-3	TGTGCTAGTGGTTTTATTGACAGGGGCCCAACAGATACGCAGTATTTT	CASGFIDRGPTDTQYF
TRBV6-1	few	-	TRBJ1-5	TGTGCCAGCAGTCCAGTTAAGAACGTTAGGAATCAGCCCCAGCATTTT	CASSPVKNVRNQPQHF
TRBV7-9	many	TRBD2	TRBJ2-1	TGTGCCAGCAGCCTACTAGCGCGTGAGCAGTTCTTC	CASSLLAREQFF